This TCR beta chain derives from a study of graft-versus-host responses after intestinal transplantation. Study-wide points: Some patients had graft-donor T cell macrochimerism, and their allografts showed high graft-versus-host to host-versus-graft clonal ratios. GvH clones detected in recipient marrow included some appearing first in ileum or blood.

Comments on this clone: Its antigen is still unknown.

Germline CDR1 and CDR2: MRHNA and SNTAGT. Trimming stripped 6 bases from V and 1 base from J, with 12 bases between. This CDR3 contains 14 residues. This table comes from immunoSEQ multiplex PCR, and its TCRdb copy is limited to in-frame clones, with some not included. The profile shows tens of thousands of clones, 90% of them singletons. The clonotype comes from a human donor who received an intestinal transplant. The chain has TRBV6-4 and TRBJ1-1; D unclear. Source: unstimulated CD4+ T cells sorted from spleen or lymph node cells, taken before intestinal transplant. The CDR3 region has the DNA TGTGCCAGCAGCCCAGAGGGTGGGAACACTGAAGCTTTCTTT. Translation: CASSPEGGNTEAFF.